What follows are 30 T cell receptor beta chains derived from one specimen sequenced in a study of T cells in Graves' hyperthyroidism and ophthalmopathy. Amplification of TCR beta CDR3 regions used RNA as the template. The study used the HTBI primer set for a first-round RT-PCR of the TCR CDR3. TCRdb re-analysed the multiplex PCR reads in MiXCR, keeping a single row per CDR3 protein. The data show hundreds of thousands of distinct CDR3 sequences, 14% seen once. Material: blood. These receptor sequences come from a woman in her late teens or twenties with Graves' hyperthyroidism.

This chain connects TRBV7-9 to TRBJ2-1; D is perhaps TRBD2 (6 bases). V was trimmed by 5 bases and J by 8 bases, leaving 19 bases between them. Germline CDR1 reads SEHNR; CDR2 reads FQNEAQ (reference sequence). The CDR3 totals 15 residues. This chain's CDR3 is CASSAHKGGRDEQFF. CDR3 DNA: TGTGCCAGCAGCGCGCACAAGGGAGGTAGGGATGAGCAGTTCTTC. The full variable domain, in which reference TRBV7-9 and TRBJ2-1 provide the parts outside the CDR3, is DTGVSQNPRHKITKRGQNVTFRCDPISEHNRLYWYRQTLGQGPEFLTYFQNEAQLEKSRLLSDRFSAERPKGSFSTLEIQRTEQGDSAMYLCASSAHKGGRDEQFFGPGTRLTVL.

The J gene is TRBJ1-5, the V gene TRBV9; D not certain. The CDR3 spans 15 residues. Germline CDR1 SGDLS, CDR2 YYNGEE. The V end was cut by 2 bases, the J end by 6 bases, with 15 bases between. The CDR3 loop is CASSVGSSGVQPQHF. The CDR3 DNA is TGTGCCAGCAGCGTCGGTTCGTCCGGTGTTCAGCCCCAGCATTTT.

The sample holds many counts of this clonotype. V usage is TRBV7-9 and J usage is TRBJ2-7; tentatively, D is TRBD1 or TRBD2 (6 bases each). The CDR3 is made up of 13 amino acids. V was cut by 5 bases and J by 6 bases, with 14 bases left in between. Germline loops: CDR1 SEHNR, CDR2 FQNEAQ (reference sequence). CDR3 in amino acids: CASSPRGLSEQYF. In nucleotides, the CDR3 is TGTGCCAGCAGCCCTCGGGGGCTGTCCGAGCAGTACTTC.

This clonotype was seen more than once but under ten times. The V call is TRBV6-2 or TRBV6-3, the J call TRBJ2-2; 7 bases fit TRBD2. V lost 7 bases, J lost 4 bases, and 9 bases stayed unmatched. This CDR3 is built from 15 residues. Germline loops: CDR1 MNHEY, CDR2 SVGEGT. The CDR3 DNA reads TGTGCCAGCACCTTAGCGGGTATTACCACCGGGGAGCTGTTTTTT. Encoded protein: CASTLAGITTGELFF.

The rearrangement links TRBV7-9 to TRBJ2-7; D is ambiguous. Germline CDR1 is SEHNR and CDR2 is FQNEAQ (reference sequence). This CDR3 has 11 residues. Trimming pared 6 bases from V and 6 bases from J, leaving 9 bases between. CDR3 in amino acids: CASRATGEQYF. CDR3 nucleotides: TGTGCCAGCAGAGCGACGGGCGAGCAGTACTTC.

This clonotype was seen ten or more times. The CDR3 protein is CASSLGSALYEQYF. CDR3 coding DNA: TGTGCCAGCAGCTTAGGCTCAGCTCTCTACGAGCAGTACTTC. The rearrangement links TRBV11-1 to TRBJ2-7; D is ambiguous. V lost 1 base and J 3 bases, leaving 10 bases between the germline ends. The germline CDR1 and CDR2 sequences are SGHAT and FQDESV (reference sequence). This CDR3 contains 14 residues.

V usage is TRBV11-2 and J usage is TRBJ2-5, with 12 bases that match TRBD2. This CDR3 has 15 amino acids. Trimming removed 5 bases from V and 5 bases from J; junction bases left unmatched: 6. Germline CDR1 is SGHAT and CDR2 is FQNNGV. CDR3 protein: CASSPTSGRLETQYF. CDR3 DNA: TGTGCCAGCAGCCCGACTAGCGGGAGATTGGAGACCCAGTACTTC.

This clonotype was counted between two and nine times. The J gene is TRBJ1-2, the V gene TRBV6-2 or TRBV6-3; 7 nucleotides align to TRBD1. CDR3 length: 14 amino acids. The germline V gene has CDR1 MNHEY and CDR2 SVGEGT. V was clipped by 6 bases and J by 1 base; unmatched bases: 5. CDR3 bases: TGTGCCAGCAGGGGACAGACCTTTAACTATGGCTACACCTTC. This sequence encodes CASRGQTFNYGYTF.

V and J are TRBV7-9 and TRBJ2-1, with a weak D call TRBD2 (6 bases). V lost 1 base to trimming and J lost 3 bases, with 13 bases between them. The CDR3 consists of 16 residues. In germline, CDR1 is SEHNR, CDR2 FQNEAQ (reference sequence). CDR3 region: CASSLDFGSGYNEQFF. In DNA, the CDR3 is TGTGCCAGCAGCTTAGATTTCGGGAGTGGCTACAATGAGCAGTTCTTC.

The chain links TRBV7-3 to TRBJ2-1, with 8 bases identical to TRBD1. After removal of 1 base from V and 4 bases from J, the junction contained 3 bases not matched to a gene. The CDR3 is 15 amino acids. Germline CDR1 is SGHTA and CDR2 is FQGTGA. The CDR3 reads CASSLNRGVYNEQFF. The DNA of the CDR3 is TGTGCCAGCAGCTTAAACAGGGGGGTTTACAATGAGCAGTTCTTC.

The chain recombines TRBV20-1 with TRBJ2-2; 7 positions match TRBD2. Per germline, CDR1 DFQATT and CDR2 SNEGSKA (reference sequence). The length of the CDR3 is 13 residues. The V gene end was trimmed by 6 bases and the J gene end by 5 bases; junction bases not matched to a gene: 6. DNA of the CDR3: TGCAGTGCCCCTCGGGAGGTGACCGGGGAGCTGTTTTTT. It yields the protein CSAPREVTGELFF.

V gene TRBV7-9 combines with J gene TRBJ2-1, with TRBD2 identical over 9 bases. The germline V gene has CDR1 SEHNR and CDR2 FQNEAQ (reference sequence). V shed 11 bases and J 4 bases; nucleotides not matched to a gene: 9. This CDR3 is built from 14 residues. This CDR3 reads CAESRTSGYNEQFF. Here the CDR3 DNA reads TGTGCCGAGAGCAGAACTAGCGGGTACAATGAGCAGTTCTTC.

Only a few counts were recorded for this clonotype. This rearrangement joins TRBV7-8 to TRBJ2-1, with D tentatively TRBD2 (6 bases). This CDR3 is 16 amino acids long. Trimming took off 5 bases at V and 4 bases at J, with 18 bases between the two ends. Germline V CDR1 and CDR2: SGHVS, FQNEAQ. CDR3 nucleotides: TGTGCCAGCAGCAGAGGGTCGGCTAGCGTTTACAATGAGCAGTTCTTC. As protein: CASSRGSASVYNEQFF.

The sample holds many counts of this clonotype. This chain uses TRBV24-1 with TRBJ2-3; D might be TRBD2 (6 bases). V was shortened by 3 bases and J by 1 base, with 10 bases between the two germline ends. The CDR3 totals 15 residues. The germline V gene encodes CDR1 KGHDR and CDR2 SFDVKD. The DNA of the CDR3 is TGTGCCACCAGTGATCGGCGGGATGGCACAGATACGCAGTATTTT. This encodes CATSDRRDGTDTQYF.

The rearrangement joins TRBV5-1 to TRBJ2-5; D not resolved. Looked up from germline, CDR1 is SGHRS and CDR2 is YFSETQ. V dropped 3 bases and J dropped 0 bases, with 6 bases sitting between them. The length of the CDR3 is 13 residues. The CDR3 nucleotides read TGCGCCAGCAGCTCCGTGTACCAAGAGACCCAGTACTTC. Its protein is CASSSVYQETQYF. The variable domain in full, completed from reference TRBV5-1 and TRBJ2-5, reads KAGVTQTPRYLIKTRGQQVTLSCSPISGHRSVSWYQQTPGQGLQFLFEYFSETQRNKGNFPGRFSGRQFSNSRSEMNVSTLELGDSALYLCASSSVYQETQYFGPGTRLLVL.

This clonotype occurred a few times. The gene calls are TRBV28 and TRBJ1-5; D remains unclear. V lost 10 bases to trimming and J lost 9 bases, with 22 bases between them. CDR3 length: 14 amino acids. Germline V CDR1 and CDR2: MDHEN, SYDVKM. The CDR3 DNA reads TGTGCCACCAAGGGCCCGGGCTACTCTTTGCCCCAGCATTTT. Its translation: CATKGPGYSLPQHF.

This clonotype was observed many times. The chain joins TRBV10-2 to TRBJ2-1; the match to TRBD2 covers 11 bases. This CDR3 region has 13 residues. With 8 bases clipped from V and 6 bases from J, the junction kept 3 bases outside the gene matches. Germline assignment: CDR1 WSHSY and CDR2 SAAADI. CDR3 protein: CASATSGGNEQFF. The DNA for the CDR3 is TGCGCCAGCGCCACTAGCGGGGGCAATGAGCAGTTCTTC.

In this sample, this clonotype turned up many times. The J gene is TRBJ2-1, the V gene TRBV7-9; D is undetermined. This CDR3 is 12 amino acids long. Germline CDR1 and CDR2: SEHNR and FQNEAQ (reference sequence). The V end was cut by 2 bases, the J end by 6 bases, with 5 bases between. CDR3: CASSLPFNEQFF. CDR3 nucleotide sequence: TGTGCCAGCAGCTTACCGTTCAATGAGCAGTTCTTC.

This clonotype was seen many times. This chain joins TRBV29-1 and TRBJ2-3; tentative D call: TRBD2 (5 bases). Trimming stripped 7 bases from V and 6 bases from J, with 11 bases between. In germline, CDR1 is SQVTM, CDR2 ANQGSEA. The CDR3 covers 11 residues. Here the CDR3 DNA reads TGCAGCGGGAGGTCGTTCGATACGCAGTATTTT. This gives the protein CSGRSFDTQYF.

This clonotype appeared a few times. This sequence joins TRBV19 and TRBJ2-1, with 8 bases that match TRBD2. The CDR3 runs 16 residues. Trimming cost V 0 bases and J 7 bases; bases outside gene matches: 8. Germline V gene lookup returns CDR1 LNHDA and CDR2 SQIVND (reference sequence). The CDR3 loop is CASSIDPRGRSNEQFF. The CDR3 coding sequence is TGTGCCAGTAGTATAGATCCCCGCGGGAGGTCGAATGAGCAGTTCTTC.

The gene calls are TRBV4-2 and TRBJ2-3; 7 bases agree with TRBD2. CDR3 length: 16 amino acids. Per germline, CDR1 LGHNA and CDR2 YNFKEQ. Germline trimming cut 9 bases from V and 2 bases from J; bases unmatched to any gene: 14. In DNA form, the CDR3 reads TGTGCCAGTACCTTGGGGGGGAGAGTCACCACAGATACGCAGTATTTT. This translates into CASTLGGRVTTDTQYF.

This clonotype has at least ten counts. V is TRBV25-1 and J is TRBJ2-7; 12 nucleotides match TRBD2. The CDR3 length is 17 residues. The germline V gene has CDR1 MGHDK and CDR2 SYGVNS. V dropped 5 bases and J dropped 5; count of bases not matched to a gene: 13. Here the CDR3 DNA reads TGTGCCAGCAGTCAGTTCGGAACTAGCGGGAGGAAGGACGAGCAGTACTTC. Translated: CASSQFGTSGRKDEQYF.

This clonotype has a count of ten or more. The CDR3 is CASSLGGRVNEQFF. CDR3 coding DNA: TGTGCCAGCAGTTTGGGTGGCAGGGTCAATGAGCAGTTCTTC. The genes are TRBV12-3 or TRBV12-4 and TRBJ2-1, with D perhaps TRBD1 (5 bases). CDR3 length: 14 residues. Between the trimmed V and J ends, which lost 3 bases and 6 bases, there was a span of 12 bases.

This chain links TRBV6-1 with TRBJ2-3; D not certain. This CDR3 has 12 residues. V was pared by 7 bases and J by 0 bases, with 5 bases between. Germline assignment: CDR1 MNHNS and CDR2 SASEGT. CDR3 residues: CASIDSTDTQYF. CDR3 DNA: TGTGCCAGCATTGACAGCACAGATACGCAGTATTTT.

The chain joins TRBV9 to TRBJ1-1, with 10 bases identical to TRBD1. Germline-derived CDR1 and CDR2 are SGDLS and YYNGEE. V lost 4 bases to trimming and J lost 4 bases; unmatched junction nucleotides: 10. The CDR3 covers 16 residues. CDR3 sequence reads: CASSPSIGDRGTEAFF. DNA for the CDR3: TGTGCCAGCAGCCCGAGTATTGGGGACAGGGGCACTGAAGCTTTCTTT.

In its sample, this clonotype was seen many times. The CDR3 region is CASSLVPGANVLTF. The CDR3 DNA is TGTGCCAGCAGTTTGGTCCCTGGGGCCAACGTCCTGACTTTC. The gene calls are TRBV27 and TRBJ2-6, with D hard to call. The germline V gene encodes CDR1 MNHEY and CDR2 SMNVEV (reference sequence). The CDR3 covers 14 residues. The V end was cut by 3 bases, the J end by 2 bases, with 5 bases between.

The chain recombines TRBV20-1 with TRBJ2-5; 7 bases align to TRBD1. V trimming: 0 bases; J trimming: 2 bases; junction bases outside the gene matches: 3. CDR3 length: 14 amino acids. Looked up from germline, CDR1 is DFQATT and CDR2 is SNEGSKA (reference sequence). CDR3 nucleotides: TGCAGTGCTAGAGATTTGGGACAGCAAGAGACCCAGTACTTC. As protein: CSARDLGQQETQYF.

This clonotype occurred many times. This CDR3 reads CASSSRAGQNQPQHF. DNA of the CDR3: TGTGCCAGCAGTTCCCGGGCGGGACAAAATCAGCCCCAGCATTTT. This rearrangement joins TRBV6-2 or TRBV6-3 to TRBJ1-5, with D maybe TRBD1 (6 bases). Trimming stripped 4 bases from V and 4 bases from J, with 14 bases between. This CDR3 is built from 15 residues. The V gene's germline CDR1 is MNHEY and CDR2 SVGEGT.

The sample holds a few counts of this clonotype. The CDR3 spells CASSDASGGWNTEAFF. The CDR3 bases are TGTGCCAGCAGTGACGCGTCAGGGGGTTGGAACACTGAAGCTTTCTTT. The chain has TRBV12-3 or TRBV12-4 and TRBJ1-1, with TRBD1 matching over 7 bases. The CDR3 is made up of 16 amino acids. J was trimmed by 1 base and V by 5 bases; bases with no gene match: 10.

This clonotype was detected many times. This sequence joins TRBV27 and TRBJ2-7; 16 nucleotides align to TRBD2. Trimming cost V 2 bases and J 4 bases; bases outside gene matches: 17. Germline CDR1 and CDR2: MNHEY and SMNVEV (reference sequence). This CDR3 region has 21 residues. The CDR3 sequence: CASSLRNLGGLAGGDHYEQYF. CDR3 sequence (DNA): TGTGCCAGCAGTTTAAGGAACCTCGGGGGACTAGCGGGAGGGGATCATTACGAGCAGTACTTC.